The 14 T cell receptor beta chains presented below share a single source sample, sequenced in a study of glioma-infiltrating T cells after dendritic cell vaccination. The time point is: after dendritic cell vaccination, including at tumor progression/relapse. The assay was immunoSEQ multiplex PCR, and TCRdb's table has in-frame clones only and misses some. This sample carries almost 90,000 clones, less than 90% of them seen once, and the ten largest clones take roughly 6.8%. The sample was blood, taken after dendritic cell vaccination. Receptors were obtained from a human donor with glioblastoma.

In this sample, this clone turned up a few times. The chain links TRBV14 to TRBJ1-1; 8 bases match TRBD1. The CDR3 loop spans 14 amino acids. Trimming removed 1 base from V and 6 bases from J; junction bases left unmatched: 4. Germline assignment: CDR1 SGHDN and CDR2 FVKESK. As DNA, the CDR3 is TGTGCCAGCAGCCAAGGGACAGGGTACCCTGAAGCTTTCTTT. Translating gives CASSQGTGYPEAFF.

The rearrangement uses TRBV7-6 and TRBJ2-7; D possibly corresponds to TRBD1 (7 bases). CDR1 SGHVS and CDR2 FNYEAQ come from the germline V gene. The V gene lost 7 bases and the J gene lost 2 bases, with 18 bases spanning the gap. The CDR3 runs to 15 residues. CDR3 loop: CASTRRQGGTYEQYF. The DNA of the CDR3 is TGTGCCAGCACCCGGAGACAGGGAGGCACCTACGAGCAGTACTTC. Using reference TRBV7-6 and TRBJ2-7 for the parts outside the CDR3, the full variable domain is GAGVSQSPRYKVTKRGQDVALRCDPISGHVSLYWYRQALGQGPEFLTYFNYEAQQDKSGLPNDRFSAERPEGSISTLTIQRTEQRDSAMYRCASTRRQGGTYEQYFGPGTRLTVT.

The J gene is TRBJ1-2, the V gene TRBV29-1; 7 nucleotides agree with TRBD1. Germline values: CDR1 SQVTM, CDR2 ANQGSEA. This CDR3 region has 12 residues. V shed 6 bases and J 10 bases; nucleotides not matched to a gene: 11. The DNA for the CDR3 is TGCAGCGTATTCGGGACAGTAGATTCCTACACCTTC. Translating it yields CSVFGTVDSYTF.

This clone came up many times. The chain combines TRBV2 with TRBJ2-7; 7 bases are shared with TRBD1. The CDR3 is made up of 14 amino acids. Germline V CDR1 and CDR2: SNHLY, FYNNEI. Trimming removed 6 bases from V and 2 bases from J; junction bases left unmatched: 7. CDR3 residues: CASRIWDSPYEQYF. The CDR3 nucleotides are TGTGCCAGCAGGATCTGGGACAGTCCCTACGAGCAGTACTTC.

This chain links TRBV7-6 with TRBJ2-7; possibly TRBD1 for D (6 bases). The length of the CDR3 is 14 residues. CDR1 is SGHVS and CDR2 is FNYEAQ in the germline V gene. V was pared by 5 bases and J by 2 bases, with 13 bases between. CDR3: CASSPDRFPYEQYF. CDR3 DNA sequence: TGTGCCAGCAGCCCCGACAGGTTCCCCTACGAGCAGTACTTC.

V gene TRBV27 combines with J gene TRBJ2-1, with 9 bases aligning to TRBD2. After removal of 5 bases from V and 0 bases from J, the junction contained 8 bases not matched to a gene. This CDR3 has 17 amino acids. Germline CDR1 reads MNHEY; CDR2 reads SMNVEV (reference sequence). The CDR3 region is CASSPYLAGNSYNEQFF. In DNA form, the CDR3 reads TGTGCCAGCAGTCCATACCTAGCGGGGAACTCCTACAATGAGCAGTTCTTC.

CDR3 residues: CASSATPNTEAFF. DNA for the CDR3: TGTGCCAGCAGCGCGACACCGAACACTGAAGCTTTCTTT. This chain connects TRBV5-6 to TRBJ1-1; D is undetermined. CDR1 and CDR2 from the germline V gene are SGHDT and YYEEEE. The V gene lost 4 bases and the J gene lost 1 base, with 8 bases spanning the gap. The CDR3 sequence is 13 residues long.

This chain links TRBV4-1 with TRBJ2-7; 12 nucleotides agree with TRBD2. CDR1 is MGHRA and CDR2 is YSYEKL in the germline V gene. With 4 bases clipped from V and 4 bases from J, the junction kept 5 bases outside the gene matches. The CDR3 is made up of 15 amino acids. For the CDR3, the DNA is TGCGCCAGCAGCCCGGTGACTAGCGGGGGATACGAGCAGTACTTC. This sequence encodes CASSPVTSGGYEQYF.

The chain links TRBV6-5 to TRBJ1-1; 10 bases are a match to TRBD1. CDR3 length equals 13 residues. CDR1 and CDR2 (germline): MNHEY, SVGAGI. The V gene end was trimmed by 4 bases and the J gene end by 11 bases; junction bases not matched to a gene: 7. In DNA form, the CDR3 reads TGTGCCAGCAGTTTGGGGACAGGGGCGCGGGCTTTCTTT. Encoded protein: CASSLGTGARAFF.

This chain uses TRBV19 with TRBJ2-7; TRBD1 aligns across 8 bases. J was trimmed by 3 bases and V by 1 base; bases with no gene match: 2. Germline V lookup: CDR1 LNHDA, CDR2 SQIVND (reference sequence). The CDR3 covers 14 residues. The CDR3 DNA sequence: TGTGCCAGTAGTATAGTGGGACAGGACTACGAGCAGTACTTC. This sequence encodes CASSIVGQDYEQYF. Together with reference TRBV19 and TRBJ2-7, the CDR3 gives the full variable domain: DGGITQSPKYLFRKEGQNVTLSCEQNLNHDAMYWYRQDPGQGLRLIYYSQIVNDFQKGDIAEGYSVSREKKESFPLTVTSAQKNPTAFYLCASSIVGQDYEQYFGPGTRLTVT.

CDR3 protein: CASSETGYEQFF. DNA for the CDR3: TGTGCCAGCAGCGAGACAGGGTATGAGCAGTTCTTC. This chain connects TRBV9 to TRBJ2-1, with TRBD1 matching 7 bases. This CDR3 is built from 12 residues. V lost 3 bases and J lost 8; bases outside the gene matches: 2. Germline CDR1 and CDR2: SGDLS and YYNGEE.

The chain carries TRBV6-5 and TRBJ2-1, with 10 bases identical to TRBD1. The CDR3 has 15 residues. CDR1 MNHEY and CDR2 SVGAGI come from the germline V gene. V lost 6 bases, J lost 3 bases, and 5 bases stayed unmatched. Written as DNA, the CDR3 is TGTGCCAGCAGAACGGACAGGGGGTACTACAATGAGCAGTTCTTC. It translates to CASRTDRGYYNEQFF.

This clone was seen only a few times. The DNA of the CDR3 is TGTGCCAGCAGCTTGACTACTCTTAACTATGGCTACACCTTC. Encoded protein: CASSLTTLNYGYTF. The V and J genes are TRBV7-2 and TRBJ1-2; no clear D. The ends were cut back, 3 bases at V and 1 base at J, with 9 bases in the middle. Per germline, CDR1 SGHTA and CDR2 FQGNSA. The CDR3 extends over 14 amino acids.

The rearrangement joins TRBV5-6 to TRBJ2-5; weak D call: TRBD2 (5 bases). V was trimmed by 5 bases and J by 5 bases, leaving 16 bases between them. Germline CDR1 is SGHDT and CDR2 is YYEEEE. There are 14 residues in the CDR3. The CDR3 sequence: CASSRLKGAETQYF. CDR3 in DNA: TGTGCCAGCAGTCGTCTCAAGGGAGCGGAGACCCAGTACTTC. Full variable domain (outside the CDR3, taken from reference TRBV5-6 and TRBJ2-5): DAGVTQSPTHLIKTRGQQVTLRCSPKSGHDTVSWYQQALGQGPQFIFQYYEEEERQRGNFPDRFSGHQFPNYSSELNVNALLLGDSALYLCASSRLKGAETQYFGPGTRLLVL.